This TCR beta chain was identified during a study of blood T cell repertoires in COVID-19. On the study more broadly: COVID-19 samples from acute and convalescent phases originated in the United States, Italy and Spain. In each case, the material was cDNA or gDNA derived from T cells, B-cell-depleted T cells, or PBMCs.

Per the original methods: For nucleated cells, counts were estimated from reference gene primer amplification. Data came from immunoSEQ multiplex PCR; TCRdb stores just in-frame clones and leaves some out. V, J and clone size are those of that table, while D and trimming were read from the DNA. This table holds some 190,000 clones, about 85% found once. The CDR3 covers 12 residues. The germline gives CDR1 SGHVS, CDR2 FQNEAQ. Trimming took off 5 bases at V and 8 bases at J, with 12 bases between the two ends. The origin of this receptor is an elderly woman with acute or convalescent COVID-19. The chain combines TRBV7-8 with TRBJ1-2; possible D gene TRBD1, 5 bases. Sequencing was performed on peripheral blood. Written as DNA, the CDR3 is TGTGCCAGCAGCCCCTCCCCAGGGGGCTACACCTTC. This translates into CASSPSPGGYTF.